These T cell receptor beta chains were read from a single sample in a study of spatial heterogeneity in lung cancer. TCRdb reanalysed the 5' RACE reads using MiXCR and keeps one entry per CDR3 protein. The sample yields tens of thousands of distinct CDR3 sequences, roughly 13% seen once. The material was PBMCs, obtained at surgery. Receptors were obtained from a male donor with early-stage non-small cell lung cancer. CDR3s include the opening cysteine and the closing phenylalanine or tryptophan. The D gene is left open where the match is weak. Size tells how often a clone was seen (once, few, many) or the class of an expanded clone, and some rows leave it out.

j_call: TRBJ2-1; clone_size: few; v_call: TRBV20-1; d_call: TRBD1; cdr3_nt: TGCAGTGCTAGATCACAGGGGGCTTGGTACAATGAGCAGTTCTTC; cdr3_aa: CSARSQGAWYNEQFF
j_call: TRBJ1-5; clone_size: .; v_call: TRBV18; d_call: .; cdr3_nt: TGTGCCAGCTCACCAGAGAGGGGCGCGGGGCAGCCCCAGCATTTT; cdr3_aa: CASSPERGAGQPQHF
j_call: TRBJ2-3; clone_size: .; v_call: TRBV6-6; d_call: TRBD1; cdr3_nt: TGTGCCAGCACAGACAGGGGGATGACAGATACGCAGTATTTT; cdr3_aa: CASTDRGMTDTQYF
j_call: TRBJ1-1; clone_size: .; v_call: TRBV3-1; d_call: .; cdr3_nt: TGTGCCAGCAGCCAGGACGGTTGGGGCACTGAAGCTTTCTTT; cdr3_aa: CASSQDGWGTEAFF
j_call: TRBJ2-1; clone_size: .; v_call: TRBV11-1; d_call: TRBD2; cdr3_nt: TGTGCCAGCAGCTTAGTTGGACTAGCGGGAGTTAGGGAGCAGTTCTTC; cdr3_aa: CASSLVGLAGVREQFF
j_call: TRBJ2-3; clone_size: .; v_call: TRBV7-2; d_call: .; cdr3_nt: TGTGCCAGCAGCTTAGGGAGGGGCTTTAGCACAGATACGCAGTATTTT; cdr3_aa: CASSLGRGFSTDTQYF
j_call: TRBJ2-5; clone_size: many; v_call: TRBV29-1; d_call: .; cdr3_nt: TGCAGCGTTGATTCAGGAGACGGACGGACCCAGTACTTC; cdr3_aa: CSVDSGDGRTQYF
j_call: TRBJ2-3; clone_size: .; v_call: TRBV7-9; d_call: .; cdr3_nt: TGTGCCAGCAGCTACCGGGAGACAGATACGCAGTATTTT; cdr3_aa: CASSYRETDTQYF
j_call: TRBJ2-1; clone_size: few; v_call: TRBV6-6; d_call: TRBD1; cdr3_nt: TGTGCCAGTACCAGCAGGGGGAACAATGAGCAGTTCTTC; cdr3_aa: CASTSRGNNEQFF
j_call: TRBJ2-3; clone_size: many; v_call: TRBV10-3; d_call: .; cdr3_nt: TGTGCCATCAGTGGTGGGTTCAGCACAGATACGCAGTATTTT; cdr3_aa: CAISGGFSTDTQYF
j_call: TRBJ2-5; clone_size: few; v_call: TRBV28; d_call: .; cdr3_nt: TGTGCCAGCAGTTTAAAACGGAGGGGTAAGGAGACCCAGTACTTC; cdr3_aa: CASSLKRRGKETQYF
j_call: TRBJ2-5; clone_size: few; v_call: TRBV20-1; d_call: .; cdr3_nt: TGCAGTGCTAGAGACCCCAGGGTCCAAGAGACCCAGTACTTC; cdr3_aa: CSARDPRVQETQYF
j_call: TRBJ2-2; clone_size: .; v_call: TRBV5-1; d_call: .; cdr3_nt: TGCGCCAGCAGCTTAAACACCGGGGAGCTGCTTTTT; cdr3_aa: CASSLNTGELLF
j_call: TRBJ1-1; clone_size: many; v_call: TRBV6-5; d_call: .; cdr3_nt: TGTGCCAGCAGTGAGCAGGGGAGAGCTTTCTTT; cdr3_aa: CASSEQGRAFF
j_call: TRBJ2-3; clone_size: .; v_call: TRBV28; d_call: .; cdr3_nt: TGTGCCAGCAGTTTACTGGGGTTAGATACGCAGTATTTT; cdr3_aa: CASSLLGLDTQYF
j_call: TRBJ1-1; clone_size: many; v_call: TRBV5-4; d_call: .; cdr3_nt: TGTGCCAGCAGCTTGGGGGGGATGAACACTGAAGCTTTCTTT; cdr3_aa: CASSLGGMNTEAFF
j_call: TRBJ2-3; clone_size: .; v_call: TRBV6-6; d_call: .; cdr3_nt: TGTGCCAGCAGCCCGATTACAGGGAATACGCAGTATTTT; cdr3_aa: CASSPITGNTQYF
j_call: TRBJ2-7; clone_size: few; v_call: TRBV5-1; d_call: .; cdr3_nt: TGCGCCAGCAGTCTTGAGGGCGTGAGCTCCTACGAGCAGTACTTC; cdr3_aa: CASSLEGVSSYEQYF
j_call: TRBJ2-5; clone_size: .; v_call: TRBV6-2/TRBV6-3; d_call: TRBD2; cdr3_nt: TGTGCCAGCAGTCTGAAGCGGGAGCAGGGAGAGACCCAGTACTTC; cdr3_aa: CASSLKREQGETQYF
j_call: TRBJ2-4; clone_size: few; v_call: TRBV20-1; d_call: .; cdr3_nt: TGCAGTGCTAGAGATCAGGGGAAGGGTGAGAACATTCAGTACTTC; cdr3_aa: CSARDQGKGENIQYF
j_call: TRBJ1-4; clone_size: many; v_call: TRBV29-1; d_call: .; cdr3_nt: TGCAGCGTGGGCTCAGGGGCAACTAATGAAAAACTGTTTTTT; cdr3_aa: CSVGSGATNEKLFF
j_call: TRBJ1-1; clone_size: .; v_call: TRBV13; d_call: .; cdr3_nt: TGTGCCAGCAGCTTACCCGGAGGGGGCACTGAAGCTTTCTTT; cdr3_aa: CASSLPGGGTEAFF
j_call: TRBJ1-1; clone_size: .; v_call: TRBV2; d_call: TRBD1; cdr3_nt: TGTGCCAGCAGTCGACCCGGGACAGGCCCCTCGAACACTGAAGCTTTCTTT; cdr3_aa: CASSRPGTGPSNTEAFF
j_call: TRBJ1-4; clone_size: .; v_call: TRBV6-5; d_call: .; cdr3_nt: TGTGCCAGCAGTGTAGGGTCCCGGCCAGAAAAACTGTTTTTT; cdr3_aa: CASSVGSRPEKLFF
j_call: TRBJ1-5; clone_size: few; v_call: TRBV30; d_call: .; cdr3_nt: TGTGCCTGGAGTGCGGACAGTCCGTTAAGGGGCAATCAGCCCCAGCATTTT; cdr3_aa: CAWSADSPLRGNQPQHF
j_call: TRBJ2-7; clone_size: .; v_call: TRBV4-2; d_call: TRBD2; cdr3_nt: TGTGCCAGCAGCCAGGTAGCGGGCCTTTCCTACGAGCAGTACTTC; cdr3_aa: CASSQVAGLSYEQYF
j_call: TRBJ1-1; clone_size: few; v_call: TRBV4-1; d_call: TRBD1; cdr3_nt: TGCGCCAGCAGCCCCGGGACAGCGATAGATACTGAAGCTTTCTTT; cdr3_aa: CASSPGTAIDTEAFF
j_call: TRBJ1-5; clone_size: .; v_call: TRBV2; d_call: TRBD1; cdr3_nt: TGTGCCAGCAGTAGTGCAGGGGGCTATCAGCCCCAGCATTTT; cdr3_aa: CASSSAGGYQPQHF
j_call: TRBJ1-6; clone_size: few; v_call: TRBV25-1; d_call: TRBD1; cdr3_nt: TGTGCCAGCAGAAAAAGCTCCGGGACAGGGAATTCACCCCTCCACTTT; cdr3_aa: CASRKSSGTGNSPLHF
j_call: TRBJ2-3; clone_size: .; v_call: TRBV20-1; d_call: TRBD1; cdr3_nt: TGCAGTCCCTTGGGACAGTTAAACACAGATACGCAGTATTTT; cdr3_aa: CSPLGQLNTDTQYF
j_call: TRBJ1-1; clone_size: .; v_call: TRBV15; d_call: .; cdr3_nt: TGTGCCACCAGCAGAGATTCCTCAAACACTGAAGCTTTCTTT; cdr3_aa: CATSRDSSNTEAFF
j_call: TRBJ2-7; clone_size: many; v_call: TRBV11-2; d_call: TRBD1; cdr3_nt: TGTGCCAGCAGCTTAGTTGCAGGGGGAAGATACGAGCAGTACTTC; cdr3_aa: CASSLVAGGRYEQYF
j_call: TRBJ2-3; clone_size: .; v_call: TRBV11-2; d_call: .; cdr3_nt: TGTGCCAGCAGCTTCCCTGAGGCGGGCACAGATACGCAGTATTTT; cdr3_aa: CASSFPEAGTDTQYF
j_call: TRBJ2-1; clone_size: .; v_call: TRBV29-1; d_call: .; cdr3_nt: TGCAGCACCGGGCCTTACGGGAATGAGCAGTTCTTC; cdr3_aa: CSTGPYGNEQFF
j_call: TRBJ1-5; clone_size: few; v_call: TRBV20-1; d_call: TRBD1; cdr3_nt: TGCAGTGCTAGCGGGGGACAGGGATTGGACAATCAGCCCCAGCATTTT; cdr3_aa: CSASGGQGLDNQPQHF
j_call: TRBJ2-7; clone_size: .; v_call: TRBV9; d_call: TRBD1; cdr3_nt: TGTGCCAGCTCGACAGGGATACCCTCCTACGAGCAGTACTTC; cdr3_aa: CASSTGIPSYEQYF
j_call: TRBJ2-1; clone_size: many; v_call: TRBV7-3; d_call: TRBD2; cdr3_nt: TGTGCCAGCAGTCCTTTTACCCTTGGCGGGAGGGTAACCTACAATGAGCAGTTCTTC; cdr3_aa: CASSPFTLGGRVTYNEQFF
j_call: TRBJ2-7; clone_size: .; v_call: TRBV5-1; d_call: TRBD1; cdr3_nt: TGCGCCAGCAGCCGCGGGACAGGGGGGAACGAGCAGTACTTC; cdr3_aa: CASSRGTGGNEQYF
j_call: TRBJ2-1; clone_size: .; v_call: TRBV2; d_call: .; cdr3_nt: TGTGCCAGCAGTCCTAGCAGGGGGGCCTACAATGAGCAGTTCTTC; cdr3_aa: CASSPSRGAYNEQFF
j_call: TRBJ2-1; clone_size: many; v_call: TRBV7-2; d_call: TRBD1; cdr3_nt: TGTGCCAGCAGCCCGCCGGGACAGGGCTTCGGGGAGCAGTTCTTC; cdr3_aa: CASSPPGQGFGEQFF
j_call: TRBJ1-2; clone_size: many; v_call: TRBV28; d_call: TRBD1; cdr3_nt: TGTGCCAGCAGTTTAATTCGGGACAGCGGTAACTATGGCTACACCTTC; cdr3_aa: CASSLIRDSGNYGYTF
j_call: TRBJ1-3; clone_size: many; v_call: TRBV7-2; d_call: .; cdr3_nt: TGTGCCAGCAGCTTAGGTCGGGAAAACACCATATATTTT; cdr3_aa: CASSLGRENTIYF
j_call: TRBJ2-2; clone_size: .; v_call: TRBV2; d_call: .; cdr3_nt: TGTGTCCCAGGGCGGGGTAGCGCGAACACCGGGGAGCTGTTTTTT; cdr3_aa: CVPGRGSANTGELFF
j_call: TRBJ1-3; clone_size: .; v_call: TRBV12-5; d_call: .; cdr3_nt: TGTGCTAGTGGTTTGGACCTACAATACACCATATATTTT; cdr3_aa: CASGLDLQYTIYF
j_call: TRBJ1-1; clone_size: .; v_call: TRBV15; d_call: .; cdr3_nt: TGTGCCACCAGCAGCCAAGCGATGGACACTGAAGCTTTCTTT; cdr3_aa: CATSSQAMDTEAFF
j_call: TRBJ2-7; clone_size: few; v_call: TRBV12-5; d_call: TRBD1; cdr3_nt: TGTGCTAGTGGTTCCTCGACGACAGGGGGCGAGCAGTACTTC; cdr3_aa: CASGSSTTGGEQYF
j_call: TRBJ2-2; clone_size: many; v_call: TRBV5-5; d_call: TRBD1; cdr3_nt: TGTGCCAGCAGCCCACTGACAGGGCACGGGGAGCTGTTTTTT; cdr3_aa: CASSPLTGHGELFF
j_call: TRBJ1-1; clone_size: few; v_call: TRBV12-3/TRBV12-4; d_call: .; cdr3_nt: TGTGCCAGCAGCGTTATCGGGGGCCAGCTGAACACTGAAGCTTTCTTT; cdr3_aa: CASSVIGGQLNTEAFF
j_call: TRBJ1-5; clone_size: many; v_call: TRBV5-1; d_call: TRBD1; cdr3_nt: TGCGCCAGCAGCTCGACAGGGGGCGGAGATCAGCCCCAGCATTTT; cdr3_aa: CASSSTGGGDQPQHF
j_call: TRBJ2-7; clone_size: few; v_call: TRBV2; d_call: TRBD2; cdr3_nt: TGTGCCAGCAGCCATAGTCCCCTCAGTAGCGGGGGTACCGGGTACGAGCAGTACTTC; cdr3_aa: CASSHSPLSSGGTGYEQYF
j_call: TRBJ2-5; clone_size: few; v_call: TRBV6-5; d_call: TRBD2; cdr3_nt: TGTGCCAGCAGTTCGCAAGTTAGCGGGAAGGAAGAGACCCAGTACTTC; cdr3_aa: CASSSQVSGKEETQYF
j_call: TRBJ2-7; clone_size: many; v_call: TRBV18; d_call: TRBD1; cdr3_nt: TGTGCCAGCTCACCAAGCCGGGACAGCTACGAGCAGTACTTC; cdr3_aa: CASSPSRDSYEQYF
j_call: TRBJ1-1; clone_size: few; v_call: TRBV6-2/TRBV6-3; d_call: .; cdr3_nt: TGTGCCAGCAGTTACCTTCAGGGAGGTCAGATGAACACTGAAGCTTTCTTT; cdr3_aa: CASSYLQGGQMNTEAFF
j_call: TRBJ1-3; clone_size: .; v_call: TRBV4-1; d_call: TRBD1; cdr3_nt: TGCGCCAGCAGGCAACAGGGGGTTAGGGGAAACACCATATATTTT; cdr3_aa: CASRQQGVRGNTIYF